The T cell receptor (beta chain) under discussion was sequenced for a study of cytomegalovirus exposure and HLA in healthy donors. Findings and caveats of the study: For presence/absence analyses, sequencing depth was assumed to be roughly uniform across donors. What a later analysis showed was that several of the most significant clusters appeared linked to common viral pathogens.

This clone was seen more than once but under ten times. Its antigen is still unknown. The primer mix had 60 Vbeta and 13 Jbeta primers. Sequencing was performed with immunoSEQ multiplex PCR; in TCRdb, only in-frame clones are kept and a portion is missing. The table lists around 220,000 clones, approximately 79% of them singletons. Germline lookup yields CDR1 SGHRS and CDR2 YFSETQ. Trimming at V came to 0 bases and at J to 2 bases, leaving 5 bases not matched to a gene. This CDR3 is 16 amino acids long. The clonotype originates from a man aged 18 to 29 in good health and CMV-seronegative. The source material was PBMCs. This chain uses TRBV5-1 with TRBJ2-5; 9 nucleotides agree with TRBD2. In DNA, the CDR3 is TGCGCCAGCAGCTTGGTTATGAGCGGGGGGCAAGAGACCCAGTACTTC. Encoded protein: CASSLVMSGGQETQYF.